A selection of T cell receptor beta chains follows, all from one sample in a study of OX40 agonist ivuxolimab in advanced cancers. Method: immunoSEQ multiplex PCR; TCRdb's copy keeps in-frame clones and lacks some. This sample has tens of thousands of clones; 65% to 90% occur once, and the top ten carry around 2%. The source was CD4+ or CD8+ T cells sorted from blood, collected in a trial of the OX40 agonist ivuxolimab. These receptors all stem from an adult with an advanced solid tumor such as melanoma, head and neck, liver or kidney cancer. Each CDR3 is given without its conserved first and last residue. Each record gives: V gene, J gene, CDR3 protein.

v_gene: TRBV28; j_gene: TRBJ2-5; CDR3aa: ASSFAQDTAQTQY
v_gene: TRBV5-1; j_gene: TRBJ2-2; CDR3aa: ASSLRQTNLNTGELF
v_gene: TRBV5-5; j_gene: TRBJ1-6; CDR3aa: ASSLTTGYSPLH
v_gene: TRBV10-2; j_gene: TRBJ1-3; CDR3aa: ASSEPRDRLSGNTIY
v_gene: TRBV7-9; j_gene: TRBJ2-3; CDR3aa: ASKPLAGGPSTDTQY
v_gene: TRBV5-4; j_gene: TRBJ2-3; CDR3aa: ASSQPSGGAGDTQY
v_gene: TRBV10-3; j_gene: TRBJ2-5; CDR3aa: AISEGGGKETQY
v_gene: TRBV6-5; j_gene: TRBJ1-2; CDR3aa: ASRFGQYGYT
v_gene: TRBV29-1; j_gene: TRBJ2-1; CDR3aa: SVEAGTESSYNEQF
v_gene: TRBV5-1; j_gene: TRBJ2-3; CDR3aa: ASRMQGMWSTDTQY
v_gene: TRBV7-9; j_gene: .; CDR3aa: ASSSRDEQY
v_gene: TRBV11-1; j_gene: TRBJ2-1; CDR3aa: ASSLGASGGADEQF
v_gene: TRBV4-1; j_gene: TRBJ1-6; CDR3aa: ASSQERVGGDLYNSPLH
v_gene: TRBV6-5; j_gene: TRBJ1-4; CDR3aa: ASTMTGRGEKLF
v_gene: TRBV5-1; j_gene: TRBJ1-5; CDR3aa: ASSEDSYSNQPQH
v_gene: TRBV5-5; j_gene: TRBJ1-1; CDR3aa: ASSLKGADTEAF
v_gene: TRBV6-1; j_gene: TRBJ2-7; CDR3aa: ASSEGQGAGYEQY
v_gene: TRBV28; j_gene: .; CDR3aa: ASSSFVGAYEQY
v_gene: TRBV5-4; j_gene: TRBJ1-2; CDR3aa: ASSLEGDSYGYT
v_gene: TRBV5-1; j_gene: TRBJ2-7; CDR3aa: ASSHQGLANTYEQY
v_gene: TRBV11-2; j_gene: TRBJ1-1; CDR3aa: ASSWDRNTEAF
v_gene: TRBV5-6; j_gene: TRBJ1-2; CDR3aa: ASSMWDRVNYGYT
v_gene: TRBV30; j_gene: TRBJ2-1; CDR3aa: AWSDLEAQF
v_gene: TRBV12-5; j_gene: TRBJ2-3; CDR3aa: ASGLERGADTQY
v_gene: TRBV5-1; j_gene: TRBJ2-5; CDR3aa: ASSLVGTEGQETQY
v_gene: TRBV7-9; j_gene: TRBJ2-6; CDR3aa: ASSLWAGGSSGANVLT
v_gene: TRBV6-1; j_gene: TRBJ2-7; CDR3aa: ASSPQGDEQY
v_gene: TRBV30; j_gene: TRBJ2-7; CDR3aa: AWSRRGGVVWQQY
v_gene: TRBV9; j_gene: TRBJ1-5; CDR3aa: ASSVSYPQPPGRRRHQPQH
v_gene: TRBV30; j_gene: TRBJ1-2; CDR3aa: AWSLGGANYGYT
v_gene: TRBV6-1; j_gene: TRBJ2-4; CDR3aa: ASSDRWAKNIQY
v_gene: TRBV15; j_gene: TRBJ1-5; CDR3aa: ATSRDQEGAPDQPQH
v_gene: TRBV19; j_gene: TRBJ2-2; CDR3aa: ASSIGGRAGELF